These 30 T cell receptor beta chains came from one sample sequenced in a study of cytomegalovirus exposure and HLA in healthy donors. A multiplex PCR was run with 60 Vbeta primers and 13 Jbeta primers. Method: immunoSEQ multiplex PCR; TCRdb's copy keeps in-frame clones and lacks some. The sample records about 130,000 clones, 74% being singletons. Material: PBMCs. Every receptor here comes from a woman aged 45-65 years in good health and CMV-seropositive.

The chain carries TRBV10-1 and TRBJ2-2; 12 nucleotides match TRBD2. From germline, CDR1 is WNHNN and CDR2 SYGVQD (reference sequence). The CDR3 has 16 residues. The ends lost 3 bases at V and 2 bases at J; junction bases unmatched: 1. For the CDR3, the DNA is TGCGCCAGCAGTGAACTAGCGGGGGGTAACACCGGGGAGCTGTTTTTT. Translation gives CASSELAGGNTGELFF.

The gene calls are TRBV5-3 and TRBJ2-1; 11 nucleotides agree with TRBD2. TRBV5-3 has ORF status, its function being uncertain. V lost 0 bases and J lost 2; bases outside the gene matches: 7. This CDR3 is 18 amino acids long. The DNA of the CDR3 is TGTGCCAGAAGCTTGGACCACTCTAGCGGGGGGACCTACAATGAGCAGTTCTTC. It is translated as CARSLDHSSGGTYNEQFF.

This clone has a handful of counts. In DNA, the CDR3 is TGTGCCAGCAGTGCAAACCCGGGTGCTGGAGAGCAGTTCTTC. Its protein product is CASSANPGAGEQFF. J is TRBJ2-1 and V is TRBV6-5, with D unresolved. This CDR3 region has 14 residues. Trimming pared 5 bases from V and 10 bases from J, leaving 18 bases between. The V gene's germline CDR1 is MNHEY and CDR2 SVGAGI.

The CDR3 DNA is TGTGCCATCACCAACACAGATACGCAGTATTTT. Translated: CAITNTDTQYF. The J gene is TRBJ2-3, the V gene TRBV10-3; unclear D gene. The CDR3 totals 11 residues. The V gene's germline CDR1 is ENHRY and CDR2 SYGVKD. V gave up 7 bases and J gave up 2 bases, with 4 bases separating them.

The rearrangement joins TRBV9 to TRBJ2-2; TRBD1 is a possible D gene (6 bases). CDR1 is SGDLS and CDR2 is YYNGEE in the germline V gene. The CDR3 runs 15 residues. The V end lost 0 bases, the J end lost 2 bases, and 8 bases lay between the germline ends. The DNA for the CDR3 is TGTGCCAGCAGCGTAGAGGGGGTAAACACCGGGGAGCTGTTTTTT. It is translated as CASSVEGVNTGELFF.

The chain links TRBV28 to TRBJ2-7; 10 bases fit TRBD1. J was trimmed by 5 bases and V by 4 bases; bases with no gene match: 8. The CDR3 extends over 15 amino acids. CDR1 and CDR2 (germline): MDHEN, SYDVKM. CDR3 in DNA: TGTGCCAGCAGTTCCCCTGCGACAGGGGGCCACGAGCAGTACTTC. It is translated as CASSSPATGGHEQYF. The full variable domain, completed using reference TRBV28 and TRBJ2-7, is DVKVTQSSRYLVKRTGEKVFLECVQDMDHENMFWYRQDPGLGLRLIYFSYDVKMKEKGDIPEGYSVSREKKERFSLILESASTNQTSMYLCASSSPATGGHEQYFGPGTRLTVT.

This clone was detected only once. This sequence joins TRBV19 and TRBJ1-5, with TRBD1 matching over 10 bases. J was trimmed by 7 bases and V by 8 bases; bases with no gene match: 5. Per germline, CDR1 LNHDA and CDR2 SQIVND (reference sequence). This CDR3 comprises 13 residues. The CDR3: CASRQGALQPQHF. DNA for the CDR3: TGTGCCAGTCGACAGGGGGCCTTACAGCCCCAGCATTTT.

This clone was counted between two and nine times. This sequence joins TRBV2 and TRBJ1-4; D is perhaps TRBD1 (6 bases). The CDR3 is 12 amino acids. Trimming left V 8 bases short and J 6 bases short, with 10 bases between. CDR1 is SNHLY, CDR2 FYNNEI, per germline. The CDR3 sequence is CASSRQDEKLFF. The CDR3 nucleotides read TGTGCCAGCTCACGACAGGATGAAAAACTGTTTTTT.

The rearrangement joins TRBV18 to TRBJ2-7; D not certain. The V gene's germline CDR1 is KGHSH and CDR2 LQKENI. This CDR3 has 14 amino acids. Between the trimmed V and J ends, which lost 4 bases and 7 bases, there was a span of 17 bases. The CDR3, as DNA: TGTGCCAGCTCACACCCGGCGAAACAGTGGGAGCAGTACTTC. Protein: CASSHPAKQWEQYF.

This clone was recorded a few times. This chain links TRBV5-1 with TRBJ1-2, with 9 bases fitting TRBD1. Germline lookup yields CDR1 SGHRS and CDR2 YFSETQ. The CDR3 runs 17 residues. The ends lost 3 bases at V and 2 bases at J; junction bases unmatched: 11. CDR3 loop: CASSSTGTGKENYGYTF. CDR3 DNA: TGCGCCAGCAGCTCTACCGGGACAGGGAAAGAAAACTATGGCTACACCTTC.

CDR3 in DNA: TGTGCCAGCAGTAGTTCCGGAGCGGGGGACACAGATACGCAGTATTTT. It encodes CASSSSGAGDTDTQYF. J is TRBJ2-3 and V is TRBV25-1, with 8 bases identical to TRBD2. The length of the CDR3 is 16 residues. In germline, CDR1 is MGHDK, CDR2 SYGVNS. V lost 5 bases, J lost 2 bases, and 9 bases stayed unmatched.

V usage is TRBV7-2 and J usage is TRBJ2-3, with 7 bases identical to TRBD2. The V segment lost 6 bases and the J segment 4 bases; nucleotides outside the gene matches: 4. CDR1 is SGHTA and CDR2 is FQGNSA in the germline V gene. CDR3 length: 13 residues. As DNA, the CDR3 is TGTGCCAGCAGGGGGAGGGACTCAGATACGCAGTATTTT. Protein sequence: CASRGRDSDTQYF.

The J gene is TRBJ2-7, the V gene TRBV7-2, with D unresolved. This CDR3 spans 14 amino acids. CDR1 is SGHTA and CDR2 is FQGNSA in the germline V gene. The ends were cut back, 1 base at V and 3 bases at J, with 10 bases in the middle. CDR3 in amino acids: CASSLGRVIYEQYF. The CDR3 bases are TGTGCCAGCAGCTTAGGAAGAGTAATCTACGAGCAGTACTTC. Together with reference TRBV7-2 and TRBJ2-7, the CDR3 gives the full variable domain: GAGVSQSPSNKVTEKGKDVELRCDPISGHTALYWYRQSLGQGLEFLIYFQGNSAPDKSGLPSDRFSAERTGGSVSTLTIQRTQQEDSAVYLCASSLGRVIYEQYFGPGTRLTVT.

The chain joins TRBV9 to TRBJ2-4, with TRBD2 matching 15 bases. The trim removed 3 bases at V and 6 bases at J, leaving 4 bases unmatched. The CDR3 is 16 residues long. Germline loops: CDR1 SGDLS, CDR2 YYNGEE. CDR3 DNA sequence: TGTGCCAGCAGCGATGGACTAGCGGGGGGGCGAAACATTCAGTACTTC. It codes for CASSDGLAGGRNIQYF.

This clone was found once. The chain joins TRBV28 to TRBJ1-2; TRBD1 matches at 9 bases. V lost 6 bases to trimming and J lost 0 bases; unmatched junction nucleotides: 2. CDR1 and CDR2 (germline): MDHEN, SYDVKM. The CDR3 totals 14 residues. The CDR3 DNA is TGTGCCAGCAGGGGACAGGGAACTAACTATGGCTACACCTTC. Protein: CASRGQGTNYGYTF.

The chain carries TRBV10-3 and TRBJ2-5, with 10 bases fitting TRBD1. Germline CDR1 is ENHRY and CDR2 is SYGVKD. CDR3 length equals 16 residues. The ends lost 3 bases at V and 7 bases at J; junction bases unmatched: 11. In nucleotides, the CDR3 is TGTGCCATCAGTGAAGTAGGACAGGGGGGGCCCGGGACCCAGTACTTC. Translated, it gives CAISEVGQGGPGTQYF.

V usage is TRBV7-9 and J usage is TRBJ1-2; 8 nucleotides line up with TRBD1. In germline, CDR1 is SEHNR, CDR2 FQNEAQ (reference sequence). V lost 5 bases and J lost 4; bases outside the gene matches: 9. The CDR3 is 15 amino acids. CDR3: CASSQGGQDGYGYTF. The CDR3 DNA sequence: TGTGCCAGCAGCCAGGGGGGACAGGACGGCTATGGCTACACCTTC.

Details on this clone: Other DNA sequences from this sample encode an identical CDR3 as well. The V call is TRBV27, the J call TRBJ1-5; maybe TRBD1 (6 bases). This CDR3 contains 14 residues. Germline values: CDR1 MNHEY, CDR2 SMNVEV (reference sequence). With 3 bases removed from V and 5 bases from J, the gap between germline ends came to 11 bases. The chain's CDR3 is CASSLAGAHQPQHF. CDR3 bases: TGTGCCAGCAGTTTGGCAGGGGCACATCAGCCCCAGCATTTT.

The CDR3 sequence: CASSTEGAPKGAVRYEQYF. As DNA, the CDR3 is TGTGCCAGCAGTACAGAAGGGGCCCCGAAGGGCGCGGTGCGCTACGAGCAGTACTTC. The chain combines TRBV7-3 with TRBJ2-7, with TRBD1 as a possible D gene (5 bases). Deletions cut 6 bases from V and 3 bases from J, with 30 bases between. Per germline, CDR1 SGHTA and CDR2 FQGTGA. The CDR3 contains 19 residues.

The chain combines TRBV30 with TRBJ2-2; TRBD2 agrees at 7 bases. CDR3 length: 16 residues. Trimming cost V 4 bases and J 7 bases; bases outside gene matches: 15. Germline assignment: CDR1 GTSNPN and CDR2 SVGIG (reference sequence). CDR3 sequence reads: CAWTTSTLRGNGELFF. The CDR3 bases are TGTGCCTGGACGACTAGCACCCTTCGGGGTAACGGGGAGCTGTTTTTT.

This CDR3 is CSVLMRDGYTF. The CDR3 bases are TGCAGCGTCCTAATGAGGGATGGCTACACCTTC. The chain links TRBV29-1 to TRBJ1-2; D is unclear. The V gene lost 6 bases and the J gene lost 6 bases, with 11 bases spanning the gap. CDR3 size: 11 residues. CDR1 is SQVTM, CDR2 ANQGSEA, per germline.

This sequence joins TRBV7-6 and TRBJ1-6; TRBD1 matches at 10 bases. The CDR3 is 16 residues long. J gave up 5 bases and V 4 bases, and 5 bases lay outside the gene matches. Germline values: CDR1 SGHVS, CDR2 FNYEAQ. CDR3 coding DNA: TGTGCCAGCAGCTCAGGACAGGGGGTCCATAATTCACCCCTCCACTTT. It is translated as CASSSGQGVHNSPLHF.

This clone was seen repeatedly, ten times or more. The V gene is TRBV7-3, the J gene TRBJ2-1; TRBD1 aligns across 8 bases. In germline, CDR1 is SGHTA, CDR2 FQGTGA. V gave up 2 bases and J gave up 5 bases; unmatched junction bases: 5. The CDR3 extends over 15 amino acids. The CDR3 sequence: CASSLLGQVNNEQFF. The DNA for the CDR3 is TGTGCCAGCAGCTTACTGGGACAGGTAAACAATGAGCAGTTCTTC.

This chain joins TRBV19 and TRBJ2-2; 12 bases map to TRBD2. CDR1 and CDR2 (germline): LNHDA, SQIVND (reference sequence). The V gene end was trimmed by 2 bases and the J gene end by 7 bases; junction bases not matched to a gene: 5. The CDR3 loop spans 16 amino acids. The CDR3 loop is CASSILAGGRIGELFF. The CDR3 nucleotides read TGTGCCAGTAGTATACTAGCGGGGGGGCGAATCGGGGAGCTGTTTTTT.

The V and J genes are TRBV9 and TRBJ2-2; a weak D match, TRBD1 (6 bases). The CDR3 covers 16 residues. V lost 2 bases and J lost 5, with 16 bases in between. The germline gives CDR1 SGDLS, CDR2 YYNGEE. The CDR3 spells CASSVNWVGATGELFF. CDR3 in DNA: TGTGCCAGCAGCGTCAACTGGGTGGGGGCGACCGGGGAGCTGTTTTTT.

This chain connects TRBV7-9 to TRBJ2-7; a weak D match, TRBD2 (6 bases). V was pared by 3 bases and J by 5 bases, with 17 bases between. Germline V lookup: CDR1 SEHNR, CDR2 FQNEAQ (reference sequence). This CDR3 spans 15 amino acids. The CDR3 sequence: CASSFVSGGVDEQYF. The CDR3 coding sequence is TGTGCCAGCAGCTTTGTTTCTGGCGGGGTAGACGAGCAGTACTTC. Drawing the rest from reference TRBV7-9 and TRBJ2-7, the complete variable domain is DTGVSQNPRHKITKRGQNVTFRCDPISEHNRLYWYRQTLGQGPEFLTYFQNEAQLEKSRLLSDRFSAERPKGSFSTLEIQRTEQGDSAMYLCASSFVSGGVDEQYFGPGTRLTVT.

V is TRBV4-1 and J is TRBJ2-1; 14 bases match TRBD2. Germline lookup yields CDR1 MGHRA and CDR2 YSYEKL. This CDR3 contains 16 residues. Trimming removed 3 bases from V and 7 bases from J; junction bases left unmatched: 5. CDR3 region: CASSQLGLAGGNEQFF. Here the CDR3 DNA reads TGCGCCAGCAGCCAGCTTGGACTAGCGGGGGGAAATGAGCAGTTCTTC.

V and J are TRBV28 and TRBJ2-3, with TRBD1 matching 11 bases. This CDR3 has 12 amino acids. Trimming took 5 bases from V and 14 from J; bases not matched to a gene: 6. In germline, CDR1 is MDHEN, CDR2 SYDVKM. This chain's CDR3 is CASSPGTGGGYF. DNA for the CDR3: TGTGCCAGCAGTCCGGGGACAGGGGGGGGGTATTTT.

This chain links TRBV7-9 with TRBJ2-1; D may be TRBD2 (7 bases). Trimming stripped 5 bases from V and 7 bases from J, with 21 bases between. This CDR3 region has 16 residues. Germline values: CDR1 SEHNR, CDR2 FQNEAQ (reference sequence). CDR3 DNA sequence: TGTGCCAGCAGCAAAGATACGGGGGGCCGGCGTAATGAGCAGTTCTTC. The encoded protein is CASSKDTGGRRNEQFF.

V usage is TRBV7-6 and J usage is TRBJ1-4; 8 nucleotides align to TRBD1. The CDR3 runs to 13 residues. The trim removed 4 bases at V and 8 bases at J, leaving 3 bases unmatched. Germline V gene sequence: CDR1 SGHVS, CDR2 FNYEAQ. The CDR3 coding sequence is TGTGCCAGCAGCTCCCAGGGGGCAGAAAAACTGTTTTTT. Its translation is CASSSQGAEKLFF.